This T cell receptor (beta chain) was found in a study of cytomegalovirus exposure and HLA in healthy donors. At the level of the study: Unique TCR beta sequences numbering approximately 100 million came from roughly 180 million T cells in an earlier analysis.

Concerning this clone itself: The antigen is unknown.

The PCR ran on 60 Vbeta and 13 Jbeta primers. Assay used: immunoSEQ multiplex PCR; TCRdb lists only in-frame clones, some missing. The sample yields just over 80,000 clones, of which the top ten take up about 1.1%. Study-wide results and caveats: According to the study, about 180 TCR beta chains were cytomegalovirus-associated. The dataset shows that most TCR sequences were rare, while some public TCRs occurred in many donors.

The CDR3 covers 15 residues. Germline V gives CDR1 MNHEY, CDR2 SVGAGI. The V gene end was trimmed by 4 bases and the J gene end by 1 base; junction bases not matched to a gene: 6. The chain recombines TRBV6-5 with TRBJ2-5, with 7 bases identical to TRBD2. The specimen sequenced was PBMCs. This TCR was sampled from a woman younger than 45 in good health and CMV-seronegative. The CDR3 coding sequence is TGTGCCAGCAGTTCCAAGACTAGCAGCCAAGAGACCCAGTACTTC. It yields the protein CASSSKTSSQETQYF.